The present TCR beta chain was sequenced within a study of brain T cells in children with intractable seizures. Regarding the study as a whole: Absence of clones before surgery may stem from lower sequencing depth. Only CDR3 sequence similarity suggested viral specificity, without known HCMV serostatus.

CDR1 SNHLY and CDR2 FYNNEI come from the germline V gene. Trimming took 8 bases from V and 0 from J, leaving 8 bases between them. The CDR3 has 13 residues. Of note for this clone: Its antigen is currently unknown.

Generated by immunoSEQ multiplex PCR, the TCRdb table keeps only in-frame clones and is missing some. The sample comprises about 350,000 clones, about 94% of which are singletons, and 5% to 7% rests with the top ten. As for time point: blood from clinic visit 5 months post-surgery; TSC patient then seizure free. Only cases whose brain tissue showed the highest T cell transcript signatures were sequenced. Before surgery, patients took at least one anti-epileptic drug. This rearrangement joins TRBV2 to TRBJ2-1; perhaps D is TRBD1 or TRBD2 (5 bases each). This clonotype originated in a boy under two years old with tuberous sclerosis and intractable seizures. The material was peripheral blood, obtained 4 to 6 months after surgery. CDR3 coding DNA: TGTGCCAGCGGGGACGGCTCCTACAATGAGCAGTTCTTC. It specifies CASGDGSYNEQFF.